Following are 5 T cell receptor beta chains from one sample sequenced in a study of shared clonotypes between healthy human individuals. Only in-frame clones appear in the TCRdb table, and some are missing; sequencing was by immunoSEQ multiplex PCR. Here the sample spans about 2.4 million clones, over 85% being singletons. The sequencing input was naive CD4+ T cells from PBMCs. Noted subset: CD45RA+ positively selected. The source of these receptors is a man aged 18 to 29 in good health. Some clones in this sample may be carry-over from other donors' samples.

This chain connects TRBV28 to TRBJ2-1; no firm D call. V lost 5 bases and J 0 bases, leaving 14 bases between the germline ends. There are 16 residues in the CDR3. Germline lookup yields CDR1 MDHEN and CDR2 SYDVKM. The CDR3 coding sequence is TGTGCCAGCAGTGGGGTGGTAGGTAGCTCCTACAATGAGCAGTTCTTC. Encoded protein: CASSGVVGSSYNEQFF.

The chain joins TRBV5-5 to TRBJ1-4; weak D call: TRBD1 (5 bases). The length of the CDR3 is 14 residues. V gave up 4 bases and J gave up 4 bases, with 11 bases separating them. In germline, CDR1 is SGHKS, CDR2 YYEKEE (reference sequence). The CDR3 DNA reads as TGTGCCAGCAGCCAAGGGACGGTTAATGAAAAACTGTTTTTT. It yields the protein CASSQGTVNEKLFF.

This sequence joins TRBV6-4 and TRBJ2-3; no definite D call. The germline V gene encodes CDR1 MRHNA and CDR2 SNTAGT. The germline V and J ends were trimmed by 1 base and 6 bases, with 8 bases remaining between them. CDR3 length: 13 residues. The CDR3 DNA sequence: TGTGCCAGCAGTGACTTGTCGGGTGATACGCAGTATTTT. Its translation: CASSDLSGDTQYF.

This chain joins TRBV5-1 and TRBJ1-3; 9 bases map to TRBD1. Germline CDR1 SGHRS, CDR2 YFSETQ. Germline trimming cut 2 bases from V and 0 bases from J; bases unmatched to any gene: 6. CDR3 length: 17 residues. CDR3 DNA: TGCGCCAGCAGCTTATCCGGGACAGGGCACTCTGGAAACACCATATATTTT. As protein: CASSLSGTGHSGNTIYF.

The V call is TRBV29-1, the J call TRBJ1-1; D uncertain. The ends were cut back, 4 bases at V and 11 bases at J, with 11 bases in the middle. The CDR3 extends over 10 amino acids. The V gene's germline CDR1 is SQVTM and CDR2 ANQGSEA. CDR3 loop: CSVGHGRAFF. CDR3 sequence (DNA): TGCAGCGTTGGTCACGGGCGGGCTTTCTTT.